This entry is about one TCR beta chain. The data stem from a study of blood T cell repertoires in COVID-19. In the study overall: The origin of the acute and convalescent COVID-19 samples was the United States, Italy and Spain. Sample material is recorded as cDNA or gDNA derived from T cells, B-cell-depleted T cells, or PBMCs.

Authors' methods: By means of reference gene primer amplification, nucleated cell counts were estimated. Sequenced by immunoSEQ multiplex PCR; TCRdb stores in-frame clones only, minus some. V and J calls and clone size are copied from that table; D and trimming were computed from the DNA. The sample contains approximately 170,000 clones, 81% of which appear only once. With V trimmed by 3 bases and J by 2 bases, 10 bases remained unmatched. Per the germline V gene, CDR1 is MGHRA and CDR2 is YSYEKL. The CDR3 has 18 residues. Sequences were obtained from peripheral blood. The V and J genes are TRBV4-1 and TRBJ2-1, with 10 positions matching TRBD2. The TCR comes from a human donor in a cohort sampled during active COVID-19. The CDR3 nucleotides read TGCGCCAGCAGCCAGGGAACTAGCGGGATCCCCCCCTACAATGAGCAGTTCTTC. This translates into CASSQGTSGIPPYNEQFF.